The 9 T cell receptor beta chains below were found in one sample sequenced in a study of cytomegalovirus exposure and HLA in healthy donors. The assay was immunoSEQ multiplex PCR, and TCRdb's table has in-frame clones only and misses some. The repertoire holds more than 20,000 clones, with 97% as singletons. Sequences were obtained from PBMCs. The receptors shown here come from a man aged 30 to 39 in good health and CMV-seropositive.

The V gene is TRBV7-3, the J gene TRBJ2-1; 7 positions match TRBD2. V gave up 5 bases and J gave up 9 bases; unmatched junction bases: 16. The V gene's germline CDR1 is SGHTA and CDR2 FQGTGA. CDR3 length: 16 residues. CDR3 sequence: CASSRTPGRERGEQFF. CDR3 nucleotide sequence: TGTGCCAGCAGCCGAACCCCGGGGCGGGAGCGGGGTGAGCAGTTCTTC.

The chain links TRBV10-2 to TRBJ2-7; 10 nucleotides align to TRBD1. The CDR3 loop spans 16 amino acids. The germline CDR1 and CDR2 sequences are WSHSY and SAAADI. J gave up 2 bases and V 6 bases, and 10 bases lay outside the gene matches. The DNA of the CDR3 is TGCGCCAGCAGGGCGGGCCTCGGGACAGGGGCCTACGAGCAGTACTTC. Translated, it gives CASRAGLGTGAYEQYF.

This sequence joins TRBV5-8 and TRBJ2-3; a weak D match, TRBD2 (6 bases). There are 13 residues in the CDR3. V lost 4 bases, J lost 4 bases, and 10 bases lay in between. The germline CDR1 and CDR2 sequences are SGHTS and YDEGEE. This CDR3 reads CASSLSSADTQYF. The CDR3 coding sequence is TGTGCCAGCAGCCTTTCTAGCGCAGATACGCAGTATTTT.

The chain links TRBV28 to TRBJ2-7; D uncertain. CDR3 size: 14 residues. Trimming left V 2 bases short and J 1 base short, with 9 bases between. The germline gives CDR1 MDHEN, CDR2 SYDVKM. This CDR3 reads CASSLGVRSYEQYF. The CDR3 DNA reads TGTGCCAGCAGTTTAGGTGTCAGATCCTACGAGCAGTACTTC.

The chain couples TRBV7-9 to TRBJ1-4; 7 nucleotides align to TRBD1. Germline trimming cut 5 bases from V and 7 bases from J; bases unmatched to any gene: 10. CDR1 is SEHNR, CDR2 FQNEAQ, per germline (reference sequence). The CDR3 length is 15 residues. CDR3 nucleotide sequence: TGTGCCAGCAGCAGCCCGGACAGGAACATTGAAAAACTGTTTTTT. Translating gives CASSSPDRNIEKLFF.

This chain uses TRBV11-2 with TRBJ2-7; no clear D. CDR3 size: 11 residues. Germline assignment: CDR1 SGHAT and CDR2 FQNNGV. V dropped 5 bases and J dropped 4 bases, with 6 bases sitting between them. The CDR3 sequence: CASSPQYEQYF. Here the CDR3 DNA reads TGTGCCAGCAGCCCCCAATACGAGCAGTACTTC.

This chain links TRBV5-1 with TRBJ1-5; no definite D call. Germline-derived CDR1 and CDR2 are SGHRS and YFSETQ. Trimming removed 0 bases from V and 3 bases from J, with 10 bases in between. The CDR3 totals 15 residues. In DNA, the CDR3 is TGCGCCAGCAGCTTGGGGACTTCGGTCAATCAGCCCCAGCATTTT. This sequence encodes CASSLGTSVNQPQHF.

V usage is TRBV5-1 and J usage is TRBJ2-1; the match to TRBD2 covers 12 bases. Germline trimming cut 5 bases from V and 4 bases from J; bases unmatched to any gene: 10. The germline CDR1 and CDR2 sequences are SGHRS and YFSETQ. The CDR3 has 17 residues. The CDR3 bases are TGCGCCAGCAGAGAAATGCCGACTAGCGGGAGTTACAATGAGCAGTTCTTC. Protein sequence: CASREMPTSGSYNEQFF.

V usage is TRBV2 and J usage is TRBJ2-7; D is perhaps TRBD2 (5 bases). Germline assignment: CDR1 SNHLY and CDR2 FYNNEI. This CDR3 comprises 16 residues. V was trimmed by 6 bases and J by 1 base, leaving 19 bases between them. CDR3 residues: CASRPTRGSNSYEQYF. The CDR3 bases are TGTGCCAGCAGACCCACTCGGGGTAGTAATTCCTACGAGCAGTACTTC. The full variable domain, its missing parts supplied by reference TRBV2 and TRBJ2-7, is EPEVTQTPSHQVTQMGQEVILRCVPISNHLYFYWYRQILGQKVEFLVSFYNNEISEKSEIFDDQFSVERPDGSNFTLKIRSTKLEDSAMYFCASRPTRGSNSYEQYFGPGTRLTVT.